Listed below are T cell receptor beta chains from one sample, sequenced in a study. TCRdb itself ran the RT-PCR reads through MiXCR, one entry per CDR3 protein. The table lists almost 700,000 distinct CDR3 sequences, approximately 14% of them singletons. Sequences were obtained from memory CD4+ T cells from blood. The receptors stem from a female donor in good health, serving as a healthy control. Each CDR3 is given with its conserved first and last residue. The D gene is left open where the match is weak. Size values are once, few and many counts, or a class for expanded clones, and some rows have none.

clone size | J gene | D gene | V gene | CDR3 protein | CDR3 DNA
NA | TRBJ2-7 | TRBD2 | TRBV24-1 | CATSDVTSGSLSYEQYF | TGTGCCACCAGTGATGTGACTAGCGGGTCACTCTCCTACGAGCAGTACTTC
many | TRBJ1-1 | TRBD1 | TRBV28 | CASSTLILSGGAAFF | TGTGCCAGCAGCACCCTGATCCTATCAGGGGGAGCAGCTTTCTTT
once | TRBJ2-2 | TRBD2 | TRBV5-1 | CASSLGGKSGRFHTGELFF | TGCGCCAGCAGCTTGGGCGGTAAAAGCGGGAGGTTCCACACCGGGGAGCTGTTTTTT
few | TRBJ2-1 | NA | TRBV7-2 | CASNLRYNEQFF | TGTGCCAGCAACCTCAGATACAATGAGCAGTTCTTC
NA | TRBJ1-2 | TRBD1 | TRBV7-9 | CASSLGLLGQVHF | TGTGCCAGCAGCTTAGGACTGCTAGGACAGGTCCACTTC
many | TRBJ2-1 | TRBD2 | TRBV12-3/TRBV12-4 | CASIRAGDGNEQFF | TGTGCCAGCATCAGAGCGGGAGACGGGAATGAGCAGTTCTTC
many | TRBJ2-7 | NA | TRBV27 | CASRWSYAYEQYF | TGTGCCAGCAGATGGAGTTATGCCTACGAGCAGTACTTC
NA | TRBJ1-5 | NA | TRBV2 | CASTIGGNQPQHF | TGTGCCAGCACCATTGGGGGCAATCAGCCCCAGCATTTT
NA | TRBJ2-5 | NA | TRBV7-8 | CASSFSEARQIHF | TGTGCCAGCAGCTTCTCCGAGGCCAGGCAGATTCACTTC
few | TRBJ1-5 | NA | TRBV20-1 | CSASKGRNQPQHF | TGCAGTGCTAGTAAGGGGAGGAATCAGCCCCAGCATTTT
many | TRBJ1-1 | TRBD1 | TRBV20-1 | CSASGGWSYTEAFF | TGCAGTGCTTCAGGGGGCTGGAGTTACACTGAAGCTTTCTTT
few | TRBJ2-7 | NA | TRBV7-2 | CASSLAQGGGVSYEQYF | TGTGCCAGCAGCTTGGCACAGGGAGGCGGGGTGAGCTACGAGCAGTACTTC
many | TRBJ2-2 | NA | TRBV7-2 | CASSSFTGELFF | TGTGCCAGCAGCTCCTTCACCGGGGAGCTGTTTTTT
NA | TRBJ2-1 | NA | TRBV2 | CASRLLDNEQFF | TGTGCCAGCAGACTCCTTGACAATGAGCAGTTCTTC
few | TRBJ1-1 | NA | TRBV25-1 | CASSEWGGTEAFF | TGTGCCAGCAGTGAATGGGGCGGCACTGAAGCTTTCTTT
NA | TRBJ2-6 | NA | TRBV4-2 | CASSQVAGASGANVLTF | TGTGCCAGCAGCCAAGTGGCAGGGGCCAGTGGGGCCAACGTCCTGACTTTC
NA | TRBJ1-4 | NA | TRBV28 | CASSRPQGRENEKLFF | TGTGCCAGCAGCCGACCCCAGGGGAGAGAGAATGAAAAACTGTTTTTT
few | TRBJ1-1 | NA | TRBV7-2 | CASSWTPNTEAFF | TGTGCCAGCAGCTGGACACCTAACACTGAAGCTTTCTTT
few | TRBJ2-6 | TRBD1 | TRBV6-1 | CASSEAAGGVGANVLTF | TGTGCCAGCAGTGAAGCGGCAGGGGGTGTGGGGGCCAACGTCCTGACTTTC
few | TRBJ2-1 | NA | TRBV24-1 | CATSRIDGGFNEQFF | TGTGCCACCAGTCGCATAGACGGGGGCTTCAATGAGCAGTTCTTC
many | TRBJ2-3 | NA | TRBV7-2 | CASSLVSADTQYF | TGTGCCAGCAGCTTAGTTAGCGCAGATACGCAGTATTTT
few | TRBJ2-1 | TRBD2 | TRBV4-3 | CASSQDILASGDSSYNEQFF | TGCGCCAGCAGCCAAGATATTTTGGCTAGCGGGGATAGCTCCTACAATGAGCAGTTCTTC
NA | TRBJ2-4 | NA | TRBV15 | CATSRALGGAKNIQYF | TGTGCCACCAGCAGAGCACTCGGAGGGGCAAAAAACATTCAGTACTTC
few | TRBJ1-1 | NA | TRBV20-1 | CSAPDPPGNTEAFF | TGCAGTGCCCCCGACCCCCCTGGGAACACTGAAGCTTTCTTT
many | TRBJ1-1 | NA | TRBV4-3 | CASSLTRAMNTEAFF | TGCGCCAGCAGCCTCACTCGAGCCATGAACACTGAAGCTTTCTTT
NA | TRBJ2-7 | NA | TRBV6-5 | CASSYNQIPGDEQYF | TGTGCCAGCAGTTACAATCAAATCCCGGGGGACGAGCAGTACTTC
NA | TRBJ2-5 | NA | TRBV20-1 | CSAVDSWTQYF | TGCAGTGCTGTTGACTCGTGGACCCAGTACTTC
many | TRBJ2-3 | NA | TRBV29-1 | CSVVLGLLTDTQYF | TGCAGCGTTGTGTTGGGACTCCTAACAGATACGCAGTATTTT
NA | TRBJ1-5 | TRBD1 | TRBV19 | CASSNGGQGHWPQHF | TGTGCCAGTAGTAACGGGGGACAGGGCCATTGGCCCCAGCATTTT
many | TRBJ2-3 | NA | TRBV7-2 | CASSFPQGADTQYF | TGTGCCAGCAGCTTTCCACAGGGCGCAGATACGCAGTATTTT
NA | TRBJ1-6 | NA | TRBV20-1 | CSLGTPELSPLHF | TGCAGTCTCGGGACACCGGAACTTTCACCCCTCCACTTT
NA | TRBJ1-6 | NA | TRBV10-2 | CASSESRGGDLHF | TGCGCCAGCAGTGAGTCCCGGGGTGGGGACCTCCACTTT
NA | TRBJ2-7 | NA | TRBV4-3 | CASSLLGGGNNEQYF | TGCGCCAGCAGCCTACTAGGGGGGGGAAACAACGAGCAGTACTTC
many | TRBJ2-7 | NA | TRBV5-1 | CASSPRAEGEQYF | TGCGCCAGCAGCCCCCGAGCAGAGGGCGAGCAGTACTTC
NA | TRBJ1-1 | NA | TRBV6-5 | CAAWGAGEAFF | TGTGCCGCATGGGGGGCAGGTGAAGCTTTCTTT
few | TRBJ2-3 | NA | TRBV7-2 | CASSFRFAADTQYF | TGTGCCAGCAGCTTCCGGTTTGCGGCAGATACGCAGTATTTT
many | TRBJ2-7 | NA | TRBV7-6 | CASSLLGDGEQYF | TGTGCCAGCAGCTTACTTGGGGACGGCGAGCAGTACTTC
NA | TRBJ1-1 | NA | TRBV7-2 | CASSSAVSTEAFF | TGTGCCAGCAGCTCGGCAGTCAGCACTGAAGCTTTCTTT
many | TRBJ1-3 | NA | TRBV20-1 | CSARDPVSGNTIYF | TGCAGTGCTAGAGATCCAGTCTCTGGAAACACCATATATTTT
many | TRBJ1-1 | TRBD1 | TRBV29-1 | CSARTGGGEAFF | TGCAGCGCCCGGACAGGGGGAGGTGAAGCTTTCTTT
NA | TRBJ2-5 | NA | TRBV18 | CASSPGASGKTQYF | TGTGCCAGCTCACCGGGGGCTTCCGGAAAGACCCAGTACTTC
NA | TRBJ1-1 | NA | TRBV20-1 | CSASRIETGMNTEAFF | TGCAGTGCCAGCAGGATAGAGACAGGAATGAACACTGAAGCTTTCTTT
NA | TRBJ2-7 | NA | TRBV7-2 | CASSTTTFKEEQYF | TGTGCCAGCAGCACCACTACCTTCAAGGAAGAGCAGTACTTC
many | TRBJ2-2 | NA | TRBV20-1 | CSASRVDTGELFF | TGCAGTGCTAGCCGTGTGGACACCGGGGAGCTGTTTTTT
few | TRBJ2-7 | NA | TRBV10-3 | CAISETSSLDSNEQYF | TGTGCCATCAGTGAGACTAGCTCTCTGGACTCAAACGAGCAGTACTTC
few | TRBJ1-1 | TRBD1 | TRBV6-1 | CASSEAGQGITEAFF | TGTGCCAGCAGTGAGGCCGGACAGGGGATCACTGAAGCTTTCTTT
few | TRBJ2-1 | NA | TRBV9 | CASSVGGLVEQFF | TGTGCCAGCAGCGTAGGGGGACTGGTTGAGCAGTTCTTC
NA | TRBJ2-1 | NA | TRBV20-1 | CSARDRSSSSYNEQFF | TGCAGTGCTAGAGATAGGAGCAGCAGCTCCTACAATGAGCAGTTCTTC
many | TRBJ1-2 | NA | TRBV9 | CASSANNYGYTF | TGTGCCAGCAGCGCGAACAACTATGGCTACACCTTC
few | TRBJ1-1 | TRBD1 | TRBV5-1 | CASSLVRDRGSGTEAFF | TGCGCCAGCAGCTTGGTAAGGGACAGGGGTTCGGGCACTGAAGCTTTCTTT